The entry below describes one T cell receptor (beta chain). CDR3 length: 12 residues. V was shortened by 5 bases and J by 7 bases, with 11 bases between the two germline ends. Participant ages covered roughly 18 to 90 years across approximately 25 US areas. Participant reports of clinical history set cohort assignment. Donors of Cohort 3 who recovered were those that had two negative PCRs, clearance, or symptom resolution. TCRdb's copy holds only in-frame clones and misses some; the assay was immunoSEQ multiplex PCR. Of about 350,000 clones in the sample, more than 85% were seen once. The data derive from a study of blood T cell repertoires in COVID-19.

This chain links TRBV12-3 or TRBV12-4 with TRBJ1-2, with D possibly TRBD1 on 6 matching bases. Sequenced sample: PBMCs or T cells enriched from blood (not recorded which). The receptor comes from a woman between 25 and 40 years old who had recovered from COVID-19. DNA of the CDR3: TGTGCCAGCAGTCTCCGGGACATTGGCTACACCTTC. It codes for CASSLRDIGYTF.